This T cell receptor beta chain is drawn from a study of blood T cell repertoires in COVID-19. Overall study context: Collection of acute and convalescent COVID-19 samples took place in the United States, Italy and Spain. PBMCs, B-cell-depleted T cells, or T cells were the source of the cDNA or gDNA that made up the material.

Here immunoSEQ multiplex PCR was the method, and the copy in TCRdb shows in-frame clones only, minus some. The sample holds approximately 150,000 clones; about nine tenths are singletons and the top ten take 1.6%. The sample was peripheral blood. The sequence was collected from a woman aged 45-60 years with acute or convalescent COVID-19.

The chain's CDR3 is CASSPRGTSGSYNEQFF. CDR3 nucleotides: TGTGCCAGCAGCCCGAGGGGGACTAGCGGGAGCTACAATGAGCAGTTCTTC. The chain recombines TRBV9 with TRBJ2-1; 14 bases map to TRBD2. The CDR3 is 17 amino acids. Unmatched junction bases numbered 6, after V lost 4 bases and J lost 3 bases. Looked up from germline, CDR1 is SGDLS and CDR2 is YYNGEE.